One TCR beta chain is described in this entry. Its target is not known. The sample originates from a study of T cell responses to AZD1222 COVID-19 vaccine. Analysis merged second doses at about 4 or about 12 weeks. This CDR3 region has 17 residues. Per the germline V gene, CDR1 is SGHRS and CDR2 is YFSETQ. The V end was cut by 0 bases, the J end by 0 bases, with 15 bases between. Whole-study findings and limits: It should be noted that donors were predominantly white British and more often female, and clonal diversity was possibly underestimated. Once two AZD1222 doses were given, Spike-specific TCR breadth and depth went up.

Assay used: immunoSEQ multiplex PCR; TCRdb lists only in-frame clones, some missing. Seen here are about 120,000 clones, approximately 90% observed once, and the top ten hold under 3%. The starting material was peripheral blood, obtained 28 days after the second AZD1222 dose. The V call is TRBV5-1, the J call TRBJ1-2; D unresolved. The sequence derives from an adult who received the AZD1222 COVID-19 vaccine. CDR3 DNA sequence: TGCGCCAGCAGCTTGGAGGGAGGGAGTCTCACTAACTATGGCTACACCTTC. It translates to CASSLEGGSLTNYGYTF.